Listed below are T cell receptor beta chains from one sample, sequenced in a study of blood T cell repertoires in COVID-19. TCRdb's copy holds only in-frame clones and misses some; the assay was immunoSEQ multiplex PCR. The sample lists some 78,000 clones, over 75% occurring once. Sequencing input: peripheral blood. Every receptor here comes from a man aged 65 to 79 with active or convalescent COVID-19. Each CDR3 is given with its conserved first and last residue. Fields, in order: J gene, V gene, CDR3 length, clone size, D gene, CDR3 DNA, CDR3 protein. A D gene is named only where the DNA matches it firmly. Clone size appears in some rows only: once, few, many, or a class for an expanded clone.

TRBJ2-5 | TRBV3-1/TRBV3-2 | 15 | - | - | TGTGCCAGCAGCCAAGATGGGGCCACCCAAGAGACCCAGTACTTC | CASSQDGATQETQYF
TRBJ2-2 | TRBV7-3 | 17 | - | - | TGTGCCAGCAGCTTAAAAGGGTGGGGCATAGACACCGGGGAGCTGTTTTTT | CASSLKGWGIDTGELFF
TRBJ1-2 | TRBV7-8 | 15 | - | TRBD1 | TGTGCCAGCAGCTGGGGCGGGACAGACAACTATGGCTACACCTTC | CASSWGGTDNYGYTF
TRBJ2-7 | TRBV19 | 15 | - | TRBD2 | TGTGCCAGTAGTATGTTCCAGGCGGGGGGCTACGAGCAGTACTTC | CASSMFQAGGYEQYF
TRBJ1-4 | TRBV18 | 15 | - | TRBD1 | TGTGCCAGCTCACCTCCGGGACAGTTATATGAAAAACTGTTTTTT | CASSPPGQLYEKLFF
TRBJ1-6 | TRBV7-9 | 14 | - | TRBD1 | TGTGCCAGCAGCCGGACAGGGGACAATTCACCCCTCCACTTT | CASSRTGDNSPLHF
TRBJ2-2 | TRBV3-1/TRBV3-2 | 17 | once | - | TGTGCCAGCAGCCAAGGACCCACCGGGACGAACACCGGGGAGCTGTTTTTT | CASSQGPTGTNTGELFF
TRBJ1-6 | TRBV3-1/TRBV3-2 | 19 | - | - | TGTGCCAGCAGCCAAGGGGCCCAGGGAGGGATTCGGGGTAATTCACCCCTCCACTTT | CASSQGAQGGIRGNSPLHF
TRBJ1-5 | TRBV29-1 | 13 | - | - | TGCAGCTTCCAGGGTACGGGCAATCAGCCCCAGCATTTT | CSFQGTGNQPQHF
TRBJ1-5 | TRBV4-1 | 18 | - | - | TGCGCCAGCAGCCGAGGGGAGGGCGATGCATATAGCAATCAGCCCCAGCATTTT | CASSRGEGDAYSNQPQHF
TRBJ2-1 | TRBV27 | 15 | - | TRBD1 | TGTGCCAGCAGTTTTACGGGGACAGGATACAATGAGCAGTTCTTC | CASSFTGTGYNEQFF
TRBJ1-2 | TRBV2 | 14 | - | - | TGTGCCAGCAGAGTTACAGGGTCAGGCTATGGCTACACCTTC | CASRVTGSGYGYTF
TRBJ2-7 | TRBV18 | 16 | - | - | TGTGCCAGCTCACCTTCGAAAAGTACCGGGGCCTACGAGCAGTACTTC | CASSPSKSTGAYEQYF
TRBJ2-1 | TRBV4-2 | 15 | - | TRBD1 | TGTGCCAGCAGCCGGACAGGCGAATCCTACAATGAGCAGTTCTTC | CASSRTGESYNEQFF
TRBJ2-1 | TRBV19 | 13 | few | TRBD1 | TGTGCCAGTGCGTTACAGGGGGCCGGTGAGCAGTTCTTC | CASALQGAGEQFF
TRBJ2-2 | TRBV5-4 | 15 | - | TRBD1 | TGTGCCAGCAGCTCTGGACAGGGGGCAGGCGGGGAGCTGTTTTTT | CASSSGQGAGGELFF
TRBJ2-1 | TRBV14 | 15 | - | - | TGTGCCAGCAGCCAAAATATCGGGACTTACAATGAGCAGTTCTTC | CASSQNIGTYNEQFF
TRBJ2-1 | TRBV7-2 | 16 | - | - | TGTGCCAGCAGCTTAGCGGCCGCGGGGGCTTACAATGAGCAGTTCTTC | CASSLAAAGAYNEQFF
TRBJ1-2 | TRBV5-1 | 14 | few | TRBD1 | TGCGCCAGCAGCTCGAACAGGGGGACGGGTGGCTACACCTTC | CASSSNRGTGGYTF
TRBJ1-6 | TRBV28 | 15 | - | TRBD1 | TGTGCCAGCAGTTTAGGGACAGGACCTACTTCACCCCTCCACTTT | CASSLGTGPTSPLHF
TRBJ1-2 | TRBV25-1 | 14 | - | - | TGTGCCAGCAGTTGGCCGGAGTTTAACTATGGCTACACCTTC | CASSWPEFNYGYTF
TRBJ2-7 | TRBV5-1 | 14 | - | TRBD2 | TGCGCCAGCAGCCACGGGGGGGCCGCCTACGAGCAGTACTTC | CASSHGGAAYEQYF
TRBJ2-1 | TRBV5-1 | 15 | once | TRBD2 | TGCGCCAGCAGCTCGACTAGCGGGGGGACGAATGAGCAGTTCTTC | CASSSTSGGTNEQFF
TRBJ1-1 | TRBV6-5 | 14 | once | - | TGTGCCAGCAGTTACTCGCCCGGGAACACTGAAGCTTTCTTT | CASSYSPGNTEAFF
TRBJ1-2 | TRBV2 | 15 | - | - | TGTGCCAGCAGTGATGGTGATGGGAGAACCTATGGCTACACCTTC | CASSDGDGRTYGYTF
TRBJ2-1 | TRBV30 | 11 | - | TRBD2 | TGTGCCTGGAGTTGGGAGGGTGAAATGTTCTTC | CAWSWEGEMFF
TRBJ1-1 | TRBV10-3 | 12 | - | - | TGTGCCATCAGTGCCAGGGACACTGAAGCTTTCTTT | CAISARDTEAFF
TRBJ1-4 | TRBV28 | 12 | - | - | TGTGCCAGCGGCTCCCAGTATGAAAAACTGTTTTTT | CASGSQYEKLFF
TRBJ2-1 | TRBV5-1 | 15 | - | TRBD1 | TGCGCCAGCAGCCTTACGGGACAGGTTAGTAATGAGCAGTTCTTC | CASSLTGQVSNEQFF
TRBJ1-5 | TRBV6-2/TRBV6-3 | 13 | - | TRBD1 | TGTGCCAGCAGCAGGGGGCGCAATCAGCCCCAGCATTTT | CASSRGRNQPQHF
TRBJ1-3 | TRBV30 | 15 | - | - | TGTGCCTGGAGTGTATCGAGCTCTCGGAGAAGCACCATATATTTT | CAWSVSSSRRSTIYF
TRBJ1-1 | TRBV11-2 | 13 | - | - | TGTGCCAGCAACGCACAGGGGAACACTGAAGCTTTCTTT | CASNAQGNTEAFF
TRBJ1-5 | TRBV2 | 15 | - | TRBD1 | TGTGCCAGCAGTGGGCAGGACAGGGTTATTCAGCCCCAGCATTTT | CASSGQDRVIQPQHF
TRBJ1-6 | TRBV3-1/TRBV3-2 | 15 | - | TRBD1 | TGTGCCAGCAGCCGCTCGGGACAGGGTGTTTCACCCCTCCACTTT | CASSRSGQGVSPLHF
TRBJ2-3 | TRBV3-1/TRBV3-2 | 16 | - | TRBD2 | TGTGCCAGCAGCCAAGGAACTAGCGGGGGGAGAGATACGCAGTATTTT | CASSQGTSGGRDTQYF
TRBJ2-7 | TRBV11-2 | 13 | - | - | TGTGCCAGCAGCTTAGGCCCACTCCACGAGCAGTACTTC | CASSLGPLHEQYF
TRBJ1-2 | TRBV6-5 | 15 | - | TRBD1 | TGTGCCAGCAGACCCTACAGGGGGCCTGACTATGGCTACACCTTC | CASRPYRGPDYGYTF
TRBJ2-3 | TRBV7-9 | 15 | - | - | TGTGCCAGCAGCTTACAGAGGGTTGGGACAGATACGCAGTATTTT | CASSLQRVGTDTQYF
TRBJ2-5 | TRBV3-1/TRBV3-2 | 18 | - | TRBD2 | TGTGCCAGCAGCCAAGAAACTAGCGGGGACGAAATCAAAGAGACCCAGTACTTC | CASSQETSGDEIKETQYF
TRBJ2-2 | TRBV11-2 | 14 | - | TRBD1 | TGTGCCAGCAGCCGGGACAGCTACACCGGGGAGCTGTTTTTT | CASSRDSYTGELFF
TRBJ1-2 | TRBV7-6 | 13 | - | - | TGTGCCAGCAGCTTAGATACTAACTATGGCTACACCTTC | CASSLDTNYGYTF
TRBJ1-2 | TRBV5-6 | 15 | - | TRBD1 | TGTGCCAGCAGCCCGGGACAGGGGGTTCTCCAGGGCTACACCTTC | CASSPGQGVLQGYTF
TRBJ1-2 | TRBV10-3 | 13 | - | TRBD1 | TGTGCCATCAGCGCTACAGGGGAGAGGGGCTACACCTTC | CAISATGERGYTF
TRBJ1-6 | TRBV12-3/TRBV12-4 | 13 | - | - | TGTGCCAGCAGTTTATTAGCCAATTCACCCCTCCACTTT | CASSLLANSPLHF
TRBJ2-7 | TRBV4-1 | 14 | few | - | TGCGCCAGCAGCCAATCTCAGGGTGTCCACGAGCAGTACTTC | CASSQSQGVHEQYF
TRBJ2-3 | TRBV7-9 | 14 | - | TRBD2 | TGTGCCAGCAGCTTAGGACTAGCGACCGATACGCAGTATTTT | CASSLGLATDTQYF
TRBJ1-2 | TRBV6-5 | 15 | - | TRBD1 | TGTGCCAGCAGTAGGGGACAGTCCTTTAACTATGGCTACACCTTC | CASSRGQSFNYGYTF
TRBJ2-7 | TRBV29-1 | 15 | - | TRBD1 | TGCAGCGTTCCTAAACCTGGGACAGGGGTTTCCGAGCAGTACTTC | CSVPKPGTGVSEQYF
TRBJ1-1 | TRBV29-1 | 12 | - | TRBD1 | TGCAGCGTCCAGGGGGGGAACACTGAAGCTTTCTTT | CSVQGGNTEAFF